The T cell receptor (beta chain) described here comes from a study of cytomegalovirus exposure and HLA in healthy donors. Study at large: Earlier sequencing of some 170 million T cells yielded under 120 million unique TCR beta sequences. Findings and limits, study-wide: Most TCR beta V segments were productive about 87% or about 30% of the time in an earlier analysis.

The germline V gene has CDR1 MDHEN and CDR2 SYDVKM. This CDR3 contains 17 residues. The PCR made use of 60 Vbeta and 13 Jbeta primers. The protocol was immunoSEQ multiplex PCR, while the TCRdb copy is restricted to in-frame clones and leaves out a portion. Of 70,000 to 95,000 clones in the sample, about three fifths were seen once. About this clone itself: Its specificity is not known. One end of the junction does not line up with germline, which may come from a read error.

This TCR was recovered from a woman aged 30 to 39 in good health and CMV-seropositive. The material sequenced was PBMCs. This chain uses TRBV28 with TRBJ1-2; the match to TRBD1 covers 7 bases. CDR3 nucleotide sequence: TGTGCCAGCAGTTTGTACTCGACAGGGCCGTCTAACTATGGCTACCCCTTC. Protein: CASSLYSTGPSNYGYPF.